This T cell receptor beta chain was sequenced for a study of CD8+CD57+ T cells in acquired aplastic anemia (dated by TCRdb to the late 2010s). Background on the whole study: DNA extracted from sorted CD4+ and CD8+ cells had a mean of around 3 ug, with a range of roughly 0.18 to 27.4 ug. Mean read counts for healthy donor samples were about 10 million for CD4+ cells and some 11 million for CD8+ cells.

Regarding this clonotype: Its antigen is unknown. This could be a read error, since a much larger clone is one nucleotide away.

TCR repertoires of sorted CD4+ and CD8+ blood T cells from severe aplastic anemia patients and healthy subjects were deep-sequenced in the study. Ficoll-Paque density gradient centrifugation was used to isolate peripheral blood mononuclear cells. CD4+ and CD8+ T cells were sorted by FACS or magnetic beads before DNA extraction. Genomic DNA was used as template for profiling of TCR beta VDJ combinations and CDR3 sequences. An Illumina HiSeq 2000 was the platform used for TCR repertoire sequencing. Regarding the original processing steps: TRBV/TRBJ rearrangement plots, CDR3 size and DJ length profiles, and Simpson's diversity index were used to evaluate the repertoires. The most abundant DNA sequence in the deep sequencing data was defined as the immunodominant clone. CDR3 amino acid sequences were screened for sharing across subjects and compared with published repertoires and the VDJdb database. The public reads were run again by TCRdb, first through fastp at Q25 and then through MiXCR, and only productive beta chains were kept. Entries are consolidated by CDR3 protein sequence, retaining the most common genes and DNA. These V and J calls originate from TCRdb's pipeline instead of the authors' own analysis. In this sample the table shows 200,000 to 250,000 distinct CDR3 sequences, over 60% of which occur a single time. 25% to 35% of the sample is in the top ten clones.

Findings and caveats that apply to the study as a whole: Although twenty-nine CD8+ CDR3 sequences were shared by patients and controls, these sequences appeared highly expressed in patients and within the immunodominant clones of patients. Patients and healthy controls showed no significant difference in CD8+ Simpson's diversity (P=0.060).

In the germline V gene, CDR1 corresponds to LGHNA and CDR2 to YSLEER. From its cysteine to its phenylalanine, the CDR3 spans 15 amino acids. Just CDR3 DNA is preserved here, 45 bases in frame from base 1. Trimming takes 0 bases off V and 10 bases off J; junction bases not matched to a gene: 11. Material: sorted CD4+, CD8+, or CD8+CD57+ T cells (not recorded which) from PBMCs. The clonotype originates from a human donor in good health. This sequence uses TRBV4-3 and TRBJ1-1, and TRBD1 aligns with 7 junction nucleotides. The sequence in DNA is TGCGCCAGCAGCCAAGAAGCCTCGAGGGGGCATGGAGCTTTCTTT. Its coded protein is CASSQEASRGHGAFF.